This is a list of T cell receptor beta chains from one sample in a study of beta chain features in type 1 diabetes. Some clones are missing from TCRdb's copy, which holds only in-frame ones; the method was immunoSEQ multiplex PCR. Among hundreds of thousands of clones listed, 13% were seen once. The source material was naive CD4+ T cells from blood. These receptors were taken from a man aged 18-30 years with type 1 diabetes. Each CDR3 is given with its conserved first and last residue. Fields, in order: clone size, V gene, D gene, J gene, CDR3 DNA, CDR3 protein. A D gene is named only where the DNA matches it firmly. Not all rows give a size; the values are once, few, many and, for expanded clones, a class.

size: -; V: TRBV9; D: TRBD1; J: TRBJ2-3; DNA: TGTGCCAGCAGCACTAGACAGGGGGAGGCAGATACGCAGTATTTT; CDR3: CASSTRQGEADTQYF
size: -; V: TRBV15; D: -; J: TRBJ2-5; DNA: TGTGCCACCAGCAGAGACCGTTACCAAGAGACCCAGTACTTC; CDR3: CATSRDRYQETQYF
size: -; V: TRBV7-9; D: -; J: TRBJ2-7; DNA: TGTGCCAGCAGCTTGGTCGAAGGTCGATGGGAGCAGTACTTC; CDR3: CASSLVEGRWEQYF
size: few; V: TRBV13; D: -; J: TRBJ2-5; DNA: TGTGCCAGCAAGAGGTACCAAGAGACCCAGTACTTC; CDR3: CASKRYQETQYF
size: -; V: TRBV19; D: -; J: TRBJ1-2; DNA: TGTGCCAGTAGTATGGGCAGGACTAACTATGGCTACACCTTC; CDR3: CASSMGRTNYGYTF
size: few; V: TRBV4-1; D: TRBD2; J: TRBJ2-5; DNA: TGCGCCAGCAGCCCTCCCACTAGCGGGTCTTGGGAGACCCAGTACTTC; CDR3: CASSPPTSGSWETQYF
size: -; V: TRBV30; D: -; J: TRBJ1-4; DNA: TGTGCCTGGAGTGTTCCCAGGGGAAATGAAAAACTGTTTTTT; CDR3: CAWSVPRGNEKLFF
size: -; V: TRBV14; D: -; J: TRBJ1-1; DNA: TGTGCCAGCAGCCAAGATGGGGAGACCCGCACTGAAGCTTTCTTT; CDR3: CASSQDGETRTEAFF
size: few; V: TRBV29-1; D: -; J: TRBJ2-3; DNA: TGCAGCGTAGGGGTTGCCTGGCCCGCAGATACGCAGTATTTT; CDR3: CSVGVAWPADTQYF
size: few; V: TRBV6-4; D: TRBD2; J: TRBJ2-3; DNA: TGTGCCAGCAGCCCGGGAGTAGCGGGGGATACGCAGTATTTT; CDR3: CASSPGVAGDTQYF
size: -; V: TRBV28; D: -; J: TRBJ1-1; DNA: TGTGCCAGCGGGAGGGCAGACTACACTGAAGCTTTCTTT; CDR3: CASGRADYTEAFF
size: few; V: TRBV5-1; D: -; J: TRBJ2-5; DNA: TGCGCCAGCAGCCCGACAGGGAGGGGTTTGGAGACCCAGTACTTC; CDR3: CASSPTGRGLETQYF
size: -; V: TRBV29-1; D: -; J: TRBJ1-4; DNA: TGCAGCGTTGATTTTGGTCCTACTAATGAAAAACTGTTTTTT; CDR3: CSVDFGPTNEKLFF
size: few; V: TRBV29-1; D: -; J: TRBJ2-7; DNA: TGCAGCGTTGGTGGGCAGGGGTACGAGCAGTACTTC; CDR3: CSVGGQGYEQYF
size: -; V: TRBV5-6; D: TRBD1; J: TRBJ1-6; DNA: TGTGCCAGCAGCCCCCGACAGGGGGCCGATTCACCCCTCCACTTT; CDR3: CASSPRQGADSPLHF
size: -; V: TRBV28; D: TRBD1; J: TRBJ2-7; DNA: TGTGCCAGCAGGGTATCCGGGACAGGGGAAACCTACGAGCAGTACTTC; CDR3: CASRVSGTGETYEQYF
size: -; V: TRBV6-6; D: -; J: TRBJ2-7; DNA: TGTGCCAGCAGTCCGTCCGGGACGGTGGCCTACGAGCAGTACTTC; CDR3: CASSPSGTVAYEQYF
size: -; V: TRBV11-2; D: -; J: TRBJ2-6; DNA: TGTGCCAGCAGCCCAATCGCTGGGGCCAACGTCCTGACTTTC; CDR3: CASSPIAGANVLTF
size: -; V: TRBV5-1; D: -; J: TRBJ1-1; DNA: TGCGCCAGCAGCTTGTGGGGTGGCACTGAAGCTTTCTTT; CDR3: CASSLWGGTEAFF
size: few; V: TRBV29-1; D: -; J: TRBJ1-5; DNA: TGCAGCGTCTCAGGGTTCGACAATCAGCCCCAGCATTTT; CDR3: CSVSGFDNQPQHF
size: -; V: TRBV6-1; D: -; J: TRBJ2-7; DNA: TGTGCCAGCGCAGAACTGGGGAGATCCTACGAGCAGTACTTC; CDR3: CASAELGRSYEQYF
size: -; V: TRBV7-9; D: -; J: TRBJ2-5; DNA: TGTGCCAGCAGCTTAGCGTGGGCAGGTTCCCAAGAGACCCAGTACTTC; CDR3: CASSLAWAGSQETQYF
size: -; V: TRBV18; D: -; J: TRBJ2-5; DNA: TGTGCCAGCTCACCGGTGGCGGGCCCCCAAGAGACCCAGTACTTC; CDR3: CASSPVAGPQETQYF
size: -; V: TRBV5-1; D: -; J: TRBJ1-5; DNA: TGCGCCAGCAGCTTGGATCAGCCCCAGCATTTT; CDR3: CASSLDQPQHF
size: -; V: TRBV2; D: TRBD1; J: TRBJ1-2; DNA: TGTGCCAGCGCTGGGACAGCTTCCAACTATGGCTACACCTTC; CDR3: CASAGTASNYGYTF
size: -; V: TRBV30; D: -; J: TRBJ2-2; DNA: TGTGCCTGGACTAGACTGGCCGGGGAGCTGTTTTTT; CDR3: CAWTRLAGELFF
size: few; V: TRBV5-1; D: -; J: TRBJ1-2; DNA: TGCGCCAGCAGTCGGGACGGATCTAACTATGGCTACACCTTC; CDR3: CASSRDGSNYGYTF
size: few; V: TRBV19; D: -; J: TRBJ2-5; DNA: TGTGCCAGTAGTCCTCAAGACAGGGAGACCCAGTACTTC; CDR3: CASSPQDRETQYF
size: few; V: TRBV18; D: -; J: TRBJ1-6; DNA: TGTGCCAGCTCAACATATAATTCACCCCTCCACTTT; CDR3: CASSTYNSPLHF
size: few; V: TRBV2; D: TRBD1; J: TRBJ1-5; DNA: TGTGCCAGCAGTGGACAGGGGGCGAGCAATCAGCCCCAGCATTTT; CDR3: CASSGQGASNQPQHF
size: -; V: TRBV7-7; D: -; J: TRBJ2-1; DNA: TGTGCCAGCAGCCCCCGGGGCCACAGCTCCTACAATGAGCAGTTCTTC; CDR3: CASSPRGHSSYNEQFF
size: once; V: TRBV27; D: -; J: TRBJ2-3; DNA: TGTGCCAGCAGTGCACGCGAGGTGGCGGCCACAGATACGCAGTATTTT; CDR3: CASSAREVAATDTQYF
size: -; V: TRBV19; D: -; J: TRBJ1-3; DNA: TGTGCCAGTAGTGCCTTCGGAAAACCCTCTGGAAACACCATATATTTT; CDR3: CASSAFGKPSGNTIYF
size: -; V: TRBV5-8; D: TRBD1; J: TRBJ2-7; DNA: TGTGCCAGCAGCCAAGGTTGGACAGGGGGCTCCTACGAGCAGTACTTC; CDR3: CASSQGWTGGSYEQYF
size: -; V: TRBV2; D: -; J: TRBJ2-3; DNA: TGTGCCAGCAGTCTTAGACAGGCCACAGATACGCAGTATTTT; CDR3: CASSLRQATDTQYF